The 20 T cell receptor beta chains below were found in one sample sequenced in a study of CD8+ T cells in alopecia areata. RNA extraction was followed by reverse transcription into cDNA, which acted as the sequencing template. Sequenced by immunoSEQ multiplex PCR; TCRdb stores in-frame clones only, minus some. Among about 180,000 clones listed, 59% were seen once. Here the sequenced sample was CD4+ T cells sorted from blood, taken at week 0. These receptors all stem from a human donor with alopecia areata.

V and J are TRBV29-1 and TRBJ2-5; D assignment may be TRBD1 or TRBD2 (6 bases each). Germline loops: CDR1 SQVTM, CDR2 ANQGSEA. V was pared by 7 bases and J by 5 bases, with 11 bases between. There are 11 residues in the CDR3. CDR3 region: CSGGASETQYF. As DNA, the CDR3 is TGCAGCGGGGGGGCCTCGGAGACCCAGTACTTC.

The CDR3, as DNA: TGTGCCAGCAGCTTGGTCGGCAGGCAAGGTGAGCAGTTCTTC. Amino acids: CASSLVGRQGEQFF. The chain uses TRBV5-4 and TRBJ2-1; D unresolved. V was trimmed by 0 bases and J by 9 bases, leaving 13 bases between them. CDR1 and CDR2 (germline): SGHNT, YYREEE (reference sequence). CDR3 length equals 14 residues.

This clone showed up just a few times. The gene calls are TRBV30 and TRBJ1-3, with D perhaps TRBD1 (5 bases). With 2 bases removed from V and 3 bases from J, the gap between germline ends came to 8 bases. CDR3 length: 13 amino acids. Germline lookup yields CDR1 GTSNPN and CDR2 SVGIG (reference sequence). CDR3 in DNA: TGTGCCTGGAGTCTGACAGATGGAAACACCATATATTTT. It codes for CAWSLTDGNTIYF.

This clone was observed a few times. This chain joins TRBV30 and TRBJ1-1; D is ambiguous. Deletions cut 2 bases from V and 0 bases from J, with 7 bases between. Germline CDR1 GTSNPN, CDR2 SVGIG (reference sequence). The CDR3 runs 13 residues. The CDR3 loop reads CAWSKGMNTEAFF. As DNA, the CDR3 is TGTGCCTGGAGTAAGGGAATGAACACTGAAGCTTTCTTT. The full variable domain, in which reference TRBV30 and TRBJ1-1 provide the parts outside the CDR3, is SQTIHQWPATLVQPVGSPLSLECTVEGTSNPNLYWYRQAAGRGLQLLFYSVGIGQISSEVPQNLSASRPQDRQFILSSKKLLLSDSGFYLCAWSKGMNTEAFFGQGTRLTVV.

CDR3 sequence reads: CASSPTGQGGYEQYF. CDR3 in DNA: TGCGCCAGCAGCCCTACTGGACAGGGAGGCTACGAGCAGTACTTC. V usage is TRBV5-1 and J usage is TRBJ2-7; 8 bases agree with TRBD1. The ends lost 4 bases at V and 3 bases at J; junction bases unmatched: 9. The CDR3 runs 15 residues. The germline CDR1 and CDR2 sequences are SGHRS and YFSETQ.

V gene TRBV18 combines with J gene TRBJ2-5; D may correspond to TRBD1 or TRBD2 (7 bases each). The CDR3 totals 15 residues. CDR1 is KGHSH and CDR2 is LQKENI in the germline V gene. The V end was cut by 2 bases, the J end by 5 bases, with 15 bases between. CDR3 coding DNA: TGTGCCAGCTCACCAAGCGGGACAGTTGGCGAGACCCAGTACTTC. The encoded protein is CASSPSGTVGETQYF.

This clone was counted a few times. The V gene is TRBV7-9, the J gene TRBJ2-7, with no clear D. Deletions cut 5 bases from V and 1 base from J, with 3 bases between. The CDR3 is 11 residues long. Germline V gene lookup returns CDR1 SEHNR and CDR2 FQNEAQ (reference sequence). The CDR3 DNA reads TGTGCCAGCAGCCATTCCTACGAGCAGTACTTC. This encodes CASSHSYEQYF. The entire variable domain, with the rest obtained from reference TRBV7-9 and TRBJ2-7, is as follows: DTGVSQNPRHKITKRGQNVTFRCDPISEHNRLYWYRQTLGQGPEFLTYFQNEAQLEKSRLLSDRFSAERPKGSFSTLEIQRTEQGDSAMYLCASSHSYEQYFGPGTRLTVT.

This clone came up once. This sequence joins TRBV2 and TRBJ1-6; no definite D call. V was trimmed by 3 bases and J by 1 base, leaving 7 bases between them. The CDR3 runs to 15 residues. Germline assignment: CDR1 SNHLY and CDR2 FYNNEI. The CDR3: CASSESASYNSPLHF. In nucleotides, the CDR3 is TGTGCCAGCAGTGAGTCAGCGTCCTATAATTCACCCCTCCACTTT. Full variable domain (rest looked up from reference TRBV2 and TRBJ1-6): EPEVTQTPSHQVTQMGQEVILRCVPISNHLYFYWYRQILGQKVEFLVSFYNNEISEKSEIFDDQFSVERPDGSNFTLKIRSTKLEDSAMYFCASSESASYNSPLHFGNGTRLTVT.

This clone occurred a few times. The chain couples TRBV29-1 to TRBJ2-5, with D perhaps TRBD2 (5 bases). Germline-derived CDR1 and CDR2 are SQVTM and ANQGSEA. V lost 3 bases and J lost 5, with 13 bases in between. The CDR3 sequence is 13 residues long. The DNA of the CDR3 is TGCAGCGTTGAGGGATGGAGGAGGGAGACCCAGTACTTC. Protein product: CSVEGWRRETQYF.

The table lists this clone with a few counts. CDR3 in DNA: TGCAGCGTTGCGGGGAGCTCCTATAATTCACCCCTCCACTTT. Amino acid sequence: CSVAGSSYNSPLHF. This chain links TRBV29-1 with TRBJ1-6, with D hard to call. V lost 4 bases, J lost 0 bases, and 7 bases lay in between. This CDR3 is built from 14 residues. Germline V gene lookup returns CDR1 SQVTM and CDR2 ANQGSEA.

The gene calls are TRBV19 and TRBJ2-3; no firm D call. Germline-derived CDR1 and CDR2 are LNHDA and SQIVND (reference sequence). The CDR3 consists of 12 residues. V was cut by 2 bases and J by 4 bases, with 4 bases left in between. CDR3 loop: CASSIRPDTQYF. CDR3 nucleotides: TGTGCCAGTAGTATAAGGCCAGATACGCAGTATTTT.

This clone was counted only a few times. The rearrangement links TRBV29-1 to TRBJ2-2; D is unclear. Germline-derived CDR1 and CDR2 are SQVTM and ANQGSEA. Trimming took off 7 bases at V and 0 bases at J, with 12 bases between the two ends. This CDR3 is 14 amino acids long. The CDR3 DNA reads TGCAGCGCTAGAACAGTTCCGAACACCGGGGAGCTGTTTTTT. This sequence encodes CSARTVPNTGELFF.

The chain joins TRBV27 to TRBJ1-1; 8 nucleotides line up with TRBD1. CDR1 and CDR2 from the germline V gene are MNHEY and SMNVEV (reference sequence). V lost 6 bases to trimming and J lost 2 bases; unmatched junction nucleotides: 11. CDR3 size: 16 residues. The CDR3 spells CASRTREGQGNTEAFF. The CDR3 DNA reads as TGTGCCAGCAGGACACGGGAAGGACAGGGCAACACTGAAGCTTTCTTT.

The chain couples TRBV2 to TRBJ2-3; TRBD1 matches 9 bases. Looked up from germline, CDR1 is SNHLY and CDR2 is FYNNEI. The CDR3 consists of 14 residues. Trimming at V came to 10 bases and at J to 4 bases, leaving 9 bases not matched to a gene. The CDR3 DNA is TGTGCCAACCAACGGACAGGGGTGGCAGATACGCAGTATTTT. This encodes CANQRTGVADTQYF.

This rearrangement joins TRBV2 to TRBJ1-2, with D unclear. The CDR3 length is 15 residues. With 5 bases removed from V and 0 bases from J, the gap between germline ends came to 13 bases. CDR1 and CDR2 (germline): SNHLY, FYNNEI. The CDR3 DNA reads TGTGCCAGCAGTTCCCGCTCCACCACTAACTATGGCTACACCTTC. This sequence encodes CASSSRSTTNYGYTF.

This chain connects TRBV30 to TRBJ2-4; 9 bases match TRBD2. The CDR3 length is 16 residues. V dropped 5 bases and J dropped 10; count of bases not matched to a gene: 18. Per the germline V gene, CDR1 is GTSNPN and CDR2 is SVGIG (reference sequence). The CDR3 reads CAWASRGLARNQIQYF. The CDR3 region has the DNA TGTGCCTGGGCGTCGAGGGGACTAGCCCGGAATCAGATTCAGTACTTC.

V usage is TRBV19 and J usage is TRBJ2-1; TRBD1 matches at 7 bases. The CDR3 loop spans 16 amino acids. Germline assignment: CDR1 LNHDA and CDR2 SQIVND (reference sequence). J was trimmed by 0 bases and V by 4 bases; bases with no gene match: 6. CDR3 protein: CASSTTGLPSYNEQFF. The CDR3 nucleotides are TGTGCCAGTAGTACGACAGGGCTCCCCTCCTACAATGAGCAGTTCTTC.

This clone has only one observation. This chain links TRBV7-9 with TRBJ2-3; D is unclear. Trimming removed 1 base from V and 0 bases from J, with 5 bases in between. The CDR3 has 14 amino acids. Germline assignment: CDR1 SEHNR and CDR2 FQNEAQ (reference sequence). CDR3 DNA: TGTGCCAGCAGCTTAGGCGTCAGCACAGATACGCAGTATTTT. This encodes CASSLGVSTDTQYF.

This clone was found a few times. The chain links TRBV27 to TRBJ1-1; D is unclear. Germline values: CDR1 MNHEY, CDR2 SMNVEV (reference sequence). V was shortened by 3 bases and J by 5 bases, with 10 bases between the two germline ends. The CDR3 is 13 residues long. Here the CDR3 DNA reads TGTGCCAGCAGTTTGGGGAGGGAGACTGAAGCTTTCTTT. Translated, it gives CASSLGRETEAFF.

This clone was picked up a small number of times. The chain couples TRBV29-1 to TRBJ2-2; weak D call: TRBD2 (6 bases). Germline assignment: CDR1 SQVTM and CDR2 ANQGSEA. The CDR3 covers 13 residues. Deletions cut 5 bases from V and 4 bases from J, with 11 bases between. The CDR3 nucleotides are TGCAGCGTTCGGAGGGAGATCACCGGGGAGCTGTTTTTT. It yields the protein CSVRREITGELFF.